The clone carrying this TCR beta chain occurred once. Its antigen is unknown. This sample was included in a study of OX40 agonist ivuxolimab in advanced cancers. Study in general: The study treated patients with ivuxolimab, an agonistic anti-OX40 (CD134) antibody. Eligibility admitted prior anti-PD-1, anti-PD-L1 or anti-CTLA-4 therapy; about 40% had some. Findings and limits, study-wide: Normalized T-cell clonal expansion was also low in some nonresponders.

Clones were sequenced by immunoSEQ multiplex PCR, and TCRdb holds only the in-frame ones, with some missing. The sample contains over 75,000 clones, about 83% of which appear only once. V was clipped by 5 bases and J by 9 bases; unmatched bases: 11. The CDR3 loop spans 15 amino acids. Germline CDR1 SGHAT, CDR2 FQNNGV. The TCR comes from an adult with an advanced solid tumor such as melanoma, head and neck, liver or kidney cancer. The source was CD4+ or CD8+ T cells sorted from blood, collected in a trial of the OX40 agonist ivuxolimab. The chain recombines TRBV11-2 with TRBJ2-3; TRBD2 matches 10 bases. CDR3 loop: CASSPQGLAGATQYF. CDR3 DNA: TGTGCCAGCAGCCCCCAGGGGCTAGCGGGAGCCACGCAGTATTTT. Full variable domain (rest looked up from reference TRBV11-2 and TRBJ2-3): EAGVAQSPRYKIIEKRQSVAFWCNPISGHATLYWYQQILGQGPKLLIQFQNNGVVDDSQLPKDRFSAERLKGVDSTLKIQPAKLEDSAVYLCASSPQGLAGATQYFGPGTRLTVL.